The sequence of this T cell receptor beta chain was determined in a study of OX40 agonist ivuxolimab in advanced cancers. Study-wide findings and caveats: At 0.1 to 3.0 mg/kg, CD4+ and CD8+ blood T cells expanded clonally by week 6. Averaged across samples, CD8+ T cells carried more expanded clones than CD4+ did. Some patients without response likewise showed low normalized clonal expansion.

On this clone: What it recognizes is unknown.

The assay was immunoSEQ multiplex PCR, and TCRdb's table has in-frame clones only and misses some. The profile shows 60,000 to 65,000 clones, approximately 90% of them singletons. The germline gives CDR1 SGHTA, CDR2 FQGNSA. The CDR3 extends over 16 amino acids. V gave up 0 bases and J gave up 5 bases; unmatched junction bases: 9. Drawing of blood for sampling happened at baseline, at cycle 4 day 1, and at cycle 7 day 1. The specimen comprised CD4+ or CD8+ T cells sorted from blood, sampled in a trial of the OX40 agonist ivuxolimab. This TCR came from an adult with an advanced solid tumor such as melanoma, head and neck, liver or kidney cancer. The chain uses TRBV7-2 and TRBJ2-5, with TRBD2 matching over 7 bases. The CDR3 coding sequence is TGTGCCAGCAGCTTAGCTAGGTGGGGGGGACGGGAGACCCAGTACTTC. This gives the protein CASSLARWGGRETQYF.